Listed here are 28 T cell receptor beta chains from one sample, sequenced in a study of CD8+CD57+ T cells in acquired aplastic anemia. Both TCR beta VDJ combination and CDR3 sequence profiling were carried out. Genomic DNA was the template for this profiling. TCRdb called the reads again in MiXCR, with one record for every CDR3 protein. The sample consists of about 130,000 distinct CDR3 sequences, around 46% of them appearing once. Sequencing was done on a sample of sorted CD4+, CD8+, or CD8+CD57+ T cells (not recorded which) from PBMCs. These TCRs come from a human donor in good health, serving as a control.

The V and J genes are TRBV15 and TRBJ2-7; perhaps TRBD2 as D (6 bases). CDR1 and CDR2 (germline): LNHNV, YYDKDF (reference sequence). The CDR3 extends over 13 amino acids. Trimming took 1 base from V and 9 from J, leaving 13 bases between them. The CDR3 coding sequence is TGTGCCACCAGCAGAGGGGGGACTGCGGGGCAGTACTTC. This sequence encodes CATSRGGTAGQYF.

The chain uses TRBV19 and TRBJ2-1, with 9 bases fitting TRBD1. This CDR3 spans 12 amino acids. V was clipped by 9 bases and J by 8 bases; unmatched bases: 5. Germline V gene data show CDR1 as LNHDA and CDR2 as SQIVND (reference sequence). The CDR3 sequence: CASRTGAHEQFF. CDR3 coding DNA: TGTGCCAGCAGGACAGGGGCGCATGAGCAGTTCTTC.

Remarks on this clonotype: A much larger clone lies a single base off, so this may be a read error. In DNA, the CDR3 is TGTGCCAGCAGCTTAAGGGAAACCGGCCCAAGCTACACCTTC. Translating gives CASSLRETGPSYTF. This chain joins TRBV7-9 and TRBJ1-2; D not certain. This CDR3 has 14 residues. V lost 2 bases, J lost 9 bases, and 16 bases lay in between. Germline V gene sequence: CDR1 SEHNR, CDR2 FQNEAQ (reference sequence).

The chain joins TRBV10-3 to TRBJ1-1; D is uncertain. Germline V lookup: CDR1 ENHRY, CDR2 SYGVKD. The length of the CDR3 is 11 residues. V lost 3 bases and J lost 2, with 1 base in between. Here the CDR3 reads CAISDNTEAFF. The CDR3 nucleotides are TGTGCCATCAGTGACAACACTGAAGCTTTCTTT.

J is TRBJ1-6 and V is TRBV2; 7 bases align to TRBD1. Per the germline V gene, CDR1 is SNHLY and CDR2 is FYNNEI. V dropped 3 bases and J dropped 9; count of bases not matched to a gene: 8. The CDR3 contains 15 residues. DNA of the CDR3: TGTGCCAGCAGTGAGAGGGGGCACGAGGGTTCACCCCTCCACTTT. Its protein is CASSERGHEGSPLHF.

V and J are TRBV5-1 and TRBJ2-7, with D possibly TRBD1 on 6 matching bases. This CDR3 has 12 residues. V lost 1 base and J lost 6, with 8 bases in between. The germline V gene has CDR1 SGHRS and CDR2 YFSETQ. CDR3 coding DNA: TGCGCCAGCAGCTTGTCCAGGGGCGAGCAGTACTTC. The encoded protein is CASSLSRGEQYF.

The chain couples TRBV20-1 to TRBJ1-1; D is unresolved. The germline gives CDR1 DFQATT, CDR2 SNEGSKA (reference sequence). CDR3 size: 11 residues. Trimming shortened V by 3 bases and J by 5 bases, and 7 bases separated the two germline ends. The CDR3: CSARTMTEAFF. The CDR3 bases are TGCAGTGCTAGGACGATGACTGAAGCTTTCTTT.

There are many counts of this clonotype. V and J are TRBV20-1 and TRBJ2-5, with 9 bases identical to TRBD1. The CDR3 contains 14 residues. CDR1 is DFQATT and CDR2 is SNEGSKA in the germline V gene (reference sequence). The ends lost 6 bases at V and 4 bases at J; junction bases unmatched: 9. The CDR3 DNA reads TGCAGTGCCTCCCGGGACAGGGTCCCAGAGACCCAGTACTTC. It encodes CSASRDRVPETQYF.

This clonotype was seen repeatedly, ten times or more. The V call is TRBV20-1, the J call TRBJ2-3; D is unclear. The V end was cut by 6 bases, the J end by 1 base, with 11 bases between. This CDR3 is 13 amino acids long. From germline, CDR1 is DFQATT and CDR2 SNEGSKA (reference sequence). The CDR3 is CSAHLSGTDTQYF. The CDR3 DNA reads as TGCAGTGCCCACCTTTCCGGCACAGATACGCAGTATTTT.

Note on this clonotype: Being one base from a much bigger clone, this may be a read error. V is TRBV6-5 and J is TRBJ1-3, with no clear D. The CDR3 totals 16 residues. Per germline, CDR1 MNHEY and CDR2 SVGAGI. The CDR3 region is CASSYGQSNSGDTIYF. The CDR3 nucleotides are TGTGCCAGCAGTTACGGGCAGAGCAACTCTGGAGACACCATATATTTT.

The table lists this clonotype with many counts. The chain links TRBV6-1 to TRBJ1-2; no definite D call. Between the trimmed V and J ends, which lost 3 bases and 8 bases, there was a span of 16 bases. The CDR3 is 14 amino acids. CDR1 is MNHNS and CDR2 is SASEGT in the germline V gene. The CDR3 spells CASSEPGLFTGYTF. The CDR3 DNA follows: TGTGCCAGCAGTGAGCCCGGACTCTTTACCGGCTACACCTTC.

The chain carries TRBV7-9 and TRBJ2-7, with D unresolved. V lost 6 bases and J lost 0, with 9 bases in between. The germline gives CDR1 SEHNR, CDR2 FQNEAQ (reference sequence). The CDR3 extends over 13 amino acids. Written as DNA, the CDR3 is TGTGCCAGCAGTTCCTTCAGCTCCTACGAGCAGTACTTC. This translates into CASSSFSSYEQYF.

This clonotype was observed once. A much bigger clone sits one base away, suggesting this may be a read error. The chain employs TRBV11-2 and TRBJ1-2; the D is unclear. Deletions cut 6 bases from V and 4 bases from J, with 21 bases between. This CDR3 region has 16 residues. In germline, CDR1 is SGHAT, CDR2 FQNNGV. For the CDR3, the DNA is TGTGCCAGCAGTCCCCCCCGGAGGGCAGCCGGCTATGGCTACACCTTC. Residues: CASSPPRRAAGYGYTF.

V is TRBV5-5 and J is TRBJ2-7; D might be TRBD1 or TRBD2, each matching 5 bases. The J call is in doubt because the DNA end fits TRBJ2-1 better. Germline-derived CDR1 and CDR2 are SGHKS and YYEKEE (reference sequence). The CDR3 is 17 residues long. This CDR3 reads CASSLEGPGVSYNEQFF. For the CDR3, the DNA is TGTGCCAGCAGCTTGGAGGGACCCGGGGTCTCCTACAATGAGCAGTTCTTC.

This clonotype was picked up many times. V usage is TRBV3-1 and J usage is TRBJ1-2; D is unresolved. CDR1 is LGHDT, CDR2 YNNKEL, per germline (reference sequence). Between the trimmed V and J ends, which lost 4 bases and 4 bases, there was a span of 13 bases. The CDR3 has 14 residues. CDR3 in amino acids: CASSRGNVGYGYTF. The CDR3 DNA follows: TGTGCCAGCAGCCGGGGAAATGTGGGCTATGGCTACACCTTC.

This chain joins TRBV2 and TRBJ1-2; D possibly corresponds to TRBD1 (6 bases). This CDR3 contains 15 residues. The ends were cut back, 6 bases at V and 0 bases at J, with 14 bases in the middle. Germline V gene sequence: CDR1 SNHLY, CDR2 FYNNEI. As DNA, the CDR3 is TGTGCCAGCAGGGACCCGGGGGCGACTAACTATGGCTACACCTTC. This encodes CASRDPGATNYGYTF.

This chain connects TRBV29-1 to TRBJ1-1; 9 nucleotides align to TRBD1. Germline assignment: CDR1 SQVTM and CDR2 ANQGSEA. The V segment lost 5 bases and the J segment 1 base; nucleotides outside the gene matches: 5. CDR3 length: 14 residues. The chain's CDR3 is CSVIQGAWNTEAFF. The CDR3 DNA reads TGCAGCGTTATACAGGGGGCATGGAACACTGAAGCTTTCTTT.

About this clonotype: Germline and junction disagree at one end, which may indicate a read error. V gene TRBV15 combines with J gene TRBJ1-1; 7 bases are a match to TRBD1. Per the germline V gene, CDR1 is LNHNV and CDR2 is YYDKDF (reference sequence). The CDR3 extends over 14 amino acids. CDR3 sequence (DNA): TGTGCCACCAGCACCAGACAGGGAGGGGCTGAAGCTTCCTTT. This sequence encodes CATSTRQGGAEASF.

The J gene is TRBJ1-2, the V gene TRBV14, with 9 bases that match TRBD1. The junction had 15 bases not matched to a gene; V was cut back by 5 bases and J by 8 bases. The V gene's germline CDR1 is SGHDN and CDR2 FVKESK. The CDR3 is 16 residues long. The CDR3 loop is CASSSPQGQGTSGYTF. CDR3 bases: TGTGCCAGCAGCTCCCCCCAGGGACAGGGTACGTCGGGCTACACCTTC.

To note about this clonotype: This may be a read error: a much more frequent sequence differs by one nucleotide. The rearrangement joins TRBV5-4 to TRBJ1-2, with D hard to call. CDR1 SGHNT and CDR2 YYREEE come from the germline V gene (reference sequence). CDR3 length: 16 residues. The V end lost 3 bases, the J end lost 5 bases, and 20 bases lay between the germline ends. The CDR3 spells CASSSEGRRPLYGYTF. The CDR3 DNA is TGTGCCAGCAGCTCCGAGGGCAGGAGGCCGCTATATGGCTACACCTTC. Combining the CDR3 with reference TRBV5-4 and TRBJ1-2 gives the whole variable domain ETGVTQSPTHLIKTRGQQVTLRCSSQSGHNTVSWYQQALGQGPQFIFQYYREEENGRGNFPPRFSGLQFPNYSSELNVNALELDDSALYLCASSSEGRRPLYGYTFGSGTRLTVV.

This clonotype appeared many times. The chain is built from TRBV29-1 and TRBJ1-2; D may be TRBD1 (5 bases). CDR1 and CDR2 from the germline V gene are SQVTM and ANQGSEA. Trimming pared 6 bases from V and 0 bases from J, leaving 17 bases between. The CDR3 is 15 amino acids. The CDR3 DNA is TGCAGCGTAGAAAGAGGGGTAGGGGCTAACTATGGCTACACCTTC. This translates into CSVERGVGANYGYTF. Combining the CDR3 with reference TRBV29-1 and TRBJ1-2 gives the whole variable domain SAVISQKPSRDICQRGTSLTIQCQVDSQVTMMFWYRQQPGQSLTLIATANQGSEATYESGFVIDKFPISRPNLTFSTLTVSNMSPEDSSIYLCSVERGVGANYGYTFGSGTRLTVV.

In its sample, this clonotype was seen many times. This rearrangement joins TRBV20-1 to TRBJ2-2; 9 nucleotides line up with TRBD2. The CDR3 has 16 residues. Germline CDR1 and CDR2: DFQATT and SNEGSKA (reference sequence). Trimming cost V 5 bases and J 4 bases; bases outside gene matches: 11. CDR3 loop: CSAPHAGGRRTGELFF. The CDR3 bases are TGCAGTGCTCCTCATGCGGGGGGGCGTCGCACCGGGGAGCTGTTTTTT.

This chain links TRBV6-5 with TRBJ1-2; tentatively, D is TRBD1 (6 bases). CDR1 and CDR2 (germline): MNHEY, SVGAGI. Trimming removed 1 base at V and 2 bases at J, with 17 bases between. The CDR3 has 17 amino acids. CDR3 sequence reads: CASSYFRGAGRNYGYTF. In DNA form, the CDR3 reads TGTGCCAGCAGTTACTTCCGGGGGGCAGGGAGGAACTATGGCTACACCTTC.

This clonotype was picked up many times. The chain uses TRBV27 and TRBJ1-2, with TRBD1 identical over 11 bases. Germline trimming cut 2 bases from V and 6 bases from J; bases unmatched to any gene: 2. The CDR3 spans 14 residues. The germline V gene encodes CDR1 MNHEY and CDR2 SMNVEV (reference sequence). CDR3 in amino acids: CASSLEDRGHGYTF. In nucleotides, the CDR3 is TGTGCCAGCAGTTTAGAGGACAGGGGGCATGGCTACACCTTC.

This clonotype was seen many times. The chain employs TRBV5-1 and TRBJ1-1, with unresolved D. The germline V gene has CDR1 SGHRS and CDR2 YFSETQ. Trimming removed 3 bases at V and 0 bases at J, with 12 bases between. CDR3 size: 15 residues. CDR3 in amino acids: CASSSGGGLNTEAFF. The DNA for the CDR3 is TGCGCCAGCAGCTCTGGCGGCGGACTGAACACTGAAGCTTTCTTT.

This sequence joins TRBV7-2 and TRBJ2-7; D unclear. The ends were cut back, 2 bases at V and 4 bases at J, with 9 bases in the middle. Germline V gene data show CDR1 as SGHTA and CDR2 as FQGNSA. The CDR3 has 13 amino acids. CDR3 loop: CASSLRLAYEQYF. As DNA, the CDR3 is TGTGCCAGCAGCTTAAGGCTTGCGTACGAGCAGTACTTC.

This chain links TRBV7-9 with TRBJ1-2; D gene uncertain. The CDR3 runs 11 residues. From germline, CDR1 is SEHNR and CDR2 FQNEAQ (reference sequence). V lost 10 bases and J lost 4, with 10 bases in between. The CDR3 loop is CATYTSYGYTF. CDR3 in DNA: TGTGCCACATACACCTCCTATGGCTACACCTTC.

This chain links TRBV25-1 with TRBJ2-7; weak D call: TRBD2 (5 bases). V dropped 6 bases and J dropped 3 bases, with 24 bases sitting between them. This CDR3 region has 17 residues. Germline values: CDR1 MGHDK, CDR2 SYGVNS. The CDR3 nucleotides read TGTGCCAGCAGCCCCCCCTTAATAGCGACCCTATTCTACGAGCAGTACTTC. Its translation is CASSPPLIATLFYEQYF.